The entry below describes one TCR beta chain. Recruits, aged roughly 18 to 90 years, lived in under 25 US areas. The source of the sample is a study of blood T cell repertoires in COVID-19. Assay used: immunoSEQ multiplex PCR; TCRdb lists only in-frame clones, some missing. The table lists more than 300,000 clones, roughly 90% of them singletons, with over 0.7% in the top ten. The sequence came from a woman aged 40 to 55 who had been exposed to COVID-19. Sequenced material: PBMCs or T cells enriched from blood (not recorded which).

The CDR3 nucleotides are TGTGCCAGCAGCACCGACAGGGCTGGCTACACCTTC. Residues: CASSTDRAGYTF. The rearrangement links TRBV7-2 to TRBJ1-2; 7 nucleotides line up with TRBD1. Germline assignment: CDR1 SGHTA and CDR2 FQGNSA. The CDR3 has 12 amino acids. J was trimmed by 7 bases and V by 5 bases; bases with no gene match: 4.